These 32 T cell receptor beta chains were sequenced from one sample in a study of OX40 agonist ivuxolimab in advanced cancers. The assay was immunoSEQ multiplex PCR, and TCRdb's table has in-frame clones only and misses some. The sample carries around 43,000 clones, around 88% recorded once. Source: CD4+ or CD8+ T cells sorted from blood, taken in a trial of the OX40 agonist ivuxolimab. The receptors come from an adult with an advanced solid tumor such as melanoma, head and neck, liver or kidney cancer.

Here the CDR3 reads CASSYKTGAPETQYF. The CDR3 DNA reads TGTGCCAGCAGTTACAAAACAGGGGCGCCGGAGACCCAGTACTTC. The genes are TRBV6-5 and TRBJ2-5; 7 bases align to TRBD1. The CDR3 sequence is 15 residues long. CDR1 and CDR2 (germline): MNHEY, SVGAGI. V lost 2 bases and J lost 5; bases outside the gene matches: 8.

This chain joins TRBV27 and TRBJ2-4; the match to TRBD1 covers 8 bases. This CDR3 region has 17 residues. Germline V CDR1 and CDR2: MNHEY, SMNVEV (reference sequence). Trimming cost V 4 bases and J 0 bases; bases outside gene matches: 8. CDR3 bases: TGTGCCAGCAGTTCACCGGAGACAGGGGCAGCCAAAAACATTCAGTACTTC. Amino acid sequence: CASSSPETGAAKNIQYF.

The chain recombines TRBV9 with TRBJ2-2; TRBD2 agrees at 9 bases. Germline V CDR1 and CDR2: SGDLS, YYNGEE. V trimming: 3 bases; J trimming: 10 bases; junction bases outside the gene matches: 10. This CDR3 has 15 residues. CDR3 region: CASSAYLASGMELFF. The CDR3 DNA sequence: TGTGCCAGCAGCGCCTATTTGGCTAGCGGGATGGAGCTGTTTTTT. Based on the CDR3 plus reference TRBV9 and TRBJ2-2, the full variable domain is DSGVTQTPKHLITATGQRVTLRCSPRSGDLSVYWYQQSLDQGLQFLIQYYNGEERAKGNILERFSAQQFPDLHSELNLSSLELGDSALYFCASSAYLASGMELFFGEGSRLTVL.

The gene calls are TRBV7-3 and TRBJ2-3; 9 positions agree with TRBD2. The trim removed 3 bases at V and 3 bases at J, leaving 7 bases unmatched. Germline loops: CDR1 SGHTA, CDR2 FQGTGA. The CDR3 is made up of 16 amino acids. CDR3 in DNA: TGTGCCAGCAGCTTGGTGCGCGGGGGGGTGACAGATACGCAGTATTTT. Amino acids: CASSLVRGGVTDTQYF.

This clone was detected once. The CDR3 reads CATSGWGVSNYEQYF. The CDR3 DNA sequence: TGTGCCACCAGCGGCTGGGGTGTGTCCAACTACGAGCAGTACTTC. This rearrangement joins TRBV15 to TRBJ2-7, with no clear D. The CDR3 runs 15 residues. The germline V gene has CDR1 LNHNV and CDR2 YYDKDF (reference sequence). V was clipped by 5 bases and J by 3 bases, with 17 bases between them.

The CDR3 spells CASSPPRTSGIADTQYF. CDR3 in DNA: TGTGCCAGCTCACCACCGAGGACTAGCGGGATCGCAGATACGCAGTATTTT. The rearrangement joins TRBV18 to TRBJ2-3, with 12 bases aligning to TRBD2. The CDR3 consists of 17 residues. CDR1 and CDR2 from the germline V gene are KGHSH and LQKENI. Trimming at V came to 0 bases and at J to 4 bases, leaving 5 bases not matched to a gene.

The V call is TRBV7-6, the J call TRBJ2-1; 12 bases match TRBD2. This CDR3 has 16 residues. Germline V CDR1 and CDR2: SGHVS, FNYEAQ. V was pared by 3 bases and J by 2 bases, with 2 bases of the junction left unmatched. The CDR3 sequence: CASSFRTSGAYNEQFF. In DNA form, the CDR3 reads TGTGCCAGCAGCTTTCGGACTAGCGGGGCCTACAATGAGCAGTTCTTC.

The J gene is TRBJ2-7, the V gene TRBV11-2; maybe TRBD2 (5 bases). This CDR3 is built from 12 residues. The germline V and J ends were trimmed by 1 base and 6 bases, with 7 bases remaining between them. The germline V gene encodes CDR1 SGHAT and CDR2 FQNNGV. The CDR3 loop is CASSLGGSEQYF. CDR3 in DNA: TGTGCCAGCAGCTTAGGAGGGAGCGAGCAGTACTTC.

This chain joins TRBV10-3 and TRBJ2-7; D gene unclear. Deletions cut 2 bases from V and 4 bases from J, with 9 bases between. The CDR3 is 13 amino acids. Per germline, CDR1 ENHRY and CDR2 SYGVKD. CDR3 DNA: TGTGCCATCAGTGAGGCGCAGGCTTACGAGCAGTACTTC. This sequence encodes CAISEAQAYEQYF.

This clone was observed a single time. The chain employs TRBV15 and TRBJ2-1; 14 bases line up with TRBD2. CDR3 size: 16 residues. J was trimmed by 4 bases and V by 1 base; bases with no gene match: 0. The germline V gene encodes CDR1 LNHNV and CDR2 YYDKDF (reference sequence). This CDR3 is CATSRGTSGRYNEQFF. CDR3 sequence (DNA): TGTGCCACCAGCAGAGGGACTAGCGGGAGGTACAATGAGCAGTTCTTC.

The V call is TRBV12-5, the J call TRBJ2-5; TRBD2 agrees at 8 bases. The junction had 16 bases not matched to a gene; V was cut back by 2 bases and J by 5 bases. The CDR3 spans 18 residues. Germline loops: CDR1 LGHNT, CDR2 FRNRAP. CDR3 protein: CASGLRVGTGGPLETQYF. Here the CDR3 DNA reads TGTGCTAGTGGTTTGAGGGTGGGAACGGGGGGGCCTCTGGAGACCCAGTACTTC.

The rearrangement joins TRBV5-6 to TRBJ1-5; the D gene is possibly TRBD1 (6 bases). V lost 0 bases and J 0 bases, leaving 10 bases between the germline ends. Germline CDR1 and CDR2: SGHDT and YYEEEE. The CDR3 is made up of 16 amino acids. The CDR3 reads CASSLEGGPSNQPQHF. CDR3 coding DNA: TGTGCCAGCAGCTTGGAGGGGGGCCCTAGCAATCAGCCCCAGCATTTT.

The gene calls are TRBV7-9 and TRBJ2-7; 11 bases map to TRBD1. V shed 5 bases, J shed 4 bases, and the junction held 4 bases outside the gene matches. Germline V gene sequence: CDR1 SEHNR, CDR2 FQNEAQ (reference sequence). This CDR3 is 14 amino acids long. The CDR3 reads CASSTGQGVYEQYF. The DNA of the CDR3 is TGTGCCAGCAGCACGGGACAGGGGGTTTACGAGCAGTACTTC.

The V and J genes are TRBV7-9 and TRBJ2-7; 9 bases line up with TRBD2. The germline V gene encodes CDR1 SEHNR and CDR2 FQNEAQ (reference sequence). The CDR3 is made up of 14 amino acids. Trimming cost V 5 bases and J 0 bases; bases outside gene matches: 2. The CDR3 DNA sequence: TGTGCCAGCAGCGGGACTAGCATCTCCTACGAGCAGTACTTC. Encoded protein: CASSGTSISYEQYF.

CDR3 nucleotide sequence: TGTGCCAGCACAGGGGCAAGAGAAGCTTTCTTT. This gives the protein CASTGAREAFF. V usage is TRBV2 and J usage is TRBJ1-1; D is perhaps TRBD1 (6 bases). With 7 bases removed from V and 8 bases from J, the gap between germline ends came to 11 bases. The CDR3 has 11 residues. Germline lookup yields CDR1 SNHLY and CDR2 FYNNEI.

The chain uses TRBV13 and TRBJ2-4; possibly TRBD1 or TRBD2 for D (5 bases each). The CDR3 loop spans 16 amino acids. The V gene lost 5 bases and the J gene lost 0 bases, with 14 bases spanning the gap. Germline V CDR1 and CDR2: PRHDT, FYEKMQ (reference sequence). The CDR3, as DNA: TGTGCCAGCAGCGTGGGGATTGGGGGAGCCAAAAACATTCAGTACTTC. Translated: CASSVGIGGAKNIQYF. The whole variable domain, remainder taken from reference TRBV13 and TRBJ2-4, is AAGVIQSPRHLIKEKRETATLKCYPIPRHDTVYWYQQGPGQDPQFLISFYEKMQSDKGSIPDRFSAQQFSDYHSELNMSSLELGDSALYFCASSVGIGGAKNIQYFGAGTRLSVL.

In this sample, this clone turned up a few times. The chain links TRBV11-2 to TRBJ2-7; 7 bases align to TRBD2. The germline gives CDR1 SGHAT, CDR2 FQNNGV. V lost 1 base to trimming and J lost 5 bases; unmatched junction nucleotides: 8. The CDR3 sequence is 15 residues long. Here the CDR3 DNA reads TGTGCCAGCAGCTTAGTCTCGGGGGGTCTGAACGAGCAGTACTTC. Encoded protein: CASSLVSGGLNEQYF. Supplemented by reference TRBV11-2 and TRBJ2-7, the full variable domain reads EAGVAQSPRYKIIEKRQSVAFWCNPISGHATLYWYQQILGQGPKLLIQFQNNGVVDDSQLPKDRFSAERLKGVDSTLKIQPAKLEDSAVYLCASSLVSGGLNEQYFGPGTRLTVT.

CDR3 nucleotide sequence: TGTGCCAGCAGCGCGGGGGCTGGGGCCAACGTCCTGACTTTC. This codes for CASSAGAGANVLTF. The chain is built from TRBV9 and TRBJ2-6; the D gene is possibly TRBD2 (6 bases). The germline V and J ends were trimmed by 3 bases and 2 bases, with 6 bases remaining between them. The CDR3 consists of 14 residues. The germline V gene has CDR1 SGDLS and CDR2 YYNGEE.

The genes are TRBV7-9 and TRBJ2-1, with 9 bases lining up with TRBD1. V dropped 6 bases and J dropped 1; count of bases not matched to a gene: 4. The CDR3 extends over 15 amino acids. Germline CDR1 SEHNR, CDR2 FQNEAQ (reference sequence). CDR3 in amino acids: CASRLTGGSYNEQFF. The CDR3, as DNA: TGTGCCAGCAGGCTGACAGGGGGGTCCTACAATGAGCAGTTCTTC.

The sample holds a few counts of this clone. CDR3: CAIGTSGESSYEQYF. Here the CDR3 DNA reads TGTGCCATTGGGACTAGCGGGGAATCTTCCTACGAGCAGTACTTC. The V call is TRBV21-1, the J call TRBJ2-7; the tabulated D call, TRBD2, remains unverified against the DNA. TRBV21-1 is given as a pseudogene. This CDR3 spans 15 amino acids.

The chain recombines TRBV4-1 with TRBJ2-7; D is possibly TRBD1 or TRBD2 (5 bases each). V was shortened by 1 base and J by 2 bases, with 9 bases between the two germline ends. The CDR3 contains 14 residues. CDR1 and CDR2 (germline): MGHRA, YSYEKL. DNA of the CDR3: TGCGCCAGCAGCCAAGCCCAGGGACCCTACGAGCAGTACTTC. It codes for CASSQAQGPYEQYF.

The chain recombines TRBV2 with TRBJ2-5; D is perhaps TRBD1 or TRBD2 (5 bases each). CDR3 size: 12 residues. V lost 10 bases to trimming and J lost 2 bases, with 11 bases between them. The germline V gene has CDR1 SNHLY and CDR2 FYNNEI. CDR3 sequence reads: CAIQEGQETQYF. In nucleotides, the CDR3 is TGTGCCATCCAAGAGGGGCAAGAGACCCAGTACTTC.

The V and J genes are TRBV5-4 and TRBJ1-6; D ambiguous. Germline CDR1 SGHNT, CDR2 YYREEE (reference sequence). The CDR3 runs to 17 residues. The germline V and J ends were trimmed by 2 bases and 4 bases, with 16 bases remaining between them. The CDR3: CASSLSQAIGYNSPLHF. The DNA for the CDR3 is TGTGCCAGCAGCTTATCCCAGGCGATCGGTTATAATTCACCCCTCCACTTT.

V gene TRBV7-8 combines with J gene TRBJ2-3; D is unclear. This CDR3 region has 18 residues. Trimming removed 3 bases from V and 2 bases from J, with 21 bases in between. Germline assignment: CDR1 SGHVS and CDR2 FQNEAQ. CDR3 protein: CASSFIPGQQTNTDTQYF. CDR3 bases: TGTGCCAGCAGCTTTATACCTGGCCAGCAGACCAACACAGATACGCAGTATTTT.

The chain is built from TRBV5-6 and TRBJ2-4, with D tentatively TRBD2 (6 bases). This CDR3 spans 17 amino acids. Germline V lookup: CDR1 SGHDT, CDR2 YYEEEE. With 0 bases removed from V and 2 bases from J, the gap between germline ends came to 15 bases. CDR3 DNA: TGTGCCAGCAGCTTGGATGGTGGTGGGAGGCCCAAAAACATTCAGTACTTC. Its protein is CASSLDGGGRPKNIQYF.

This clone was recorded only once. The chain carries TRBV6-6 and TRBJ1-3; a weak D match, TRBD1 (6 bases). V was shortened by 3 bases and J by 0 bases, with 12 bases between the two germline ends. The CDR3 consists of 16 residues. Germline V gene sequence: CDR1 MNHNY, CDR2 SVGAGI (reference sequence). CDR3 sequence: CASSYLGTLSGNTIYF. The CDR3 DNA reads TGTGCCAGCAGTTATCTCGGGACACTCTCTGGAAACACCATATATTTT.

The chain has TRBV5-1 and TRBJ2-5; 8 nucleotides align to TRBD1. Germline CDR1 SGHRS, CDR2 YFSETQ. Trimming cost V 4 bases and J 5 bases; bases outside gene matches: 13. This CDR3 spans 16 amino acids. CDR3 nucleotides: TGCGCCAGCAGCCAGCGACAGGGGAGCTCGCGGGAGACCCAGTACTTC. The encoded protein is CASSQRQGSSRETQYF. The whole variable domain, filled in from reference TRBV5-1 and TRBJ2-5, reads KAGVTQTPRYLIKTRGQQVTLSCSPISGHRSVSWYQQTPGQGLQFLFEYFSETQRNKGNFPGRFSGRQFSNSRSEMNVSTLELGDSALYLCASSQRQGSSRETQYFGPGTRLLVL.

The rearrangement uses TRBV11-2 and TRBJ2-7; 8 bases are a match to TRBD2. The V gene's germline CDR1 is SGHAT and CDR2 FQNNGV. This CDR3 spans 13 amino acids. Germline trimming cut 5 bases from V and 4 bases from J; bases unmatched to any gene: 4. The CDR3 loop is CASSPSGGYEQYF. DNA for the CDR3: TGTGCCAGCAGCCCAAGCGGGGGATACGAGCAGTACTTC.

The chain is built from TRBV15 and TRBJ2-7; D is perhaps TRBD1 (5 bases). The CDR3 runs 15 residues. V was trimmed by 0 bases and J by 0 bases, leaving 9 bases between them. CDR1 and CDR2 (germline): LNHNV, YYDKDF (reference sequence). The CDR3 region has the DNA TGTGCCACCAGCAGAGAACCGCAGGGCTCCTACGAGCAGTACTTC. As protein: CATSREPQGSYEQYF. The full variable domain, completed using reference TRBV15 and TRBJ2-7, is DAMVIQNPRYQVTQFGKPVTLSCSQTLNHNVMYWYQQKSSQAPKLLFHYYDKDFNNEADTPDNFQSRRPNTSFCFLDIRSPGLGDTAMYLCATSREPQGSYEQYFGPGTRLTVT.

The chain employs TRBV7-9 and TRBJ1-2, with D unclear. Germline lookup yields CDR1 SEHNR and CDR2 FQNEAQ (reference sequence). V was trimmed by 8 bases and J by 2 bases, leaving 21 bases between them. This CDR3 has 16 residues. The CDR3 sequence is CASLVISRGSNYGYTF. CDR3 bases: TGTGCCAGCCTCGTAATAAGTCGGGGATCAAACTATGGCTACACCTTC.

CDR3 coding DNA: TGTGCCAGCAGTTACTCTGTTCCAGCCACCGGGGAGCTGTTTTTT. Translated: CASSYSVPATGELFF. This chain links TRBV6-5 with TRBJ2-2; D unclear. The germline V and J ends were trimmed by 0 bases and 4 bases, with 9 bases remaining between them. CDR1 MNHEY and CDR2 SVGAGI come from the germline V gene. The CDR3 runs to 15 residues.

V gene TRBV13 combines with J gene TRBJ2-7; D is perhaps TRBD1 or TRBD2 (5 bases each). Germline V gene sequence: CDR1 PRHDT, CDR2 FYEKMQ (reference sequence). This CDR3 region has 15 residues. Trimming cost V 3 bases and J 3 bases, with 15 bases left between them. CDR3 loop: CASSLGRGYVYEQYF. CDR3 DNA: TGTGCCAGCAGCTTGGGACGGGGCTATGTCTACGAGCAGTACTTC.